Listed below are T cell receptor beta chains from one sample, sequenced in a study of T cell repertoires in aging, cancer and after chemotherapy. MiXCR was run by TCRdb on the multiplex PCR reads, yielding one entry per CDR3 protein. Found here are roughly 2,800 distinct CDR3 sequences, roughly 45% of them singletons; the top ten hold 7.5%. Sample: blood. Receptors originate from a human donor with a blood cancer. Each CDR3 is given with its conserved first and last residue. Fields, in order: V gene, J gene, D gene, CDR3 protein. The D gene is left open where the match is weak.

TRBV6-1	TRBJ1-2	NA	CASSTGSYTF
TRBV6-5	TRBJ2-7	TRBD2	CASKGRGYSEQYF
TRBV7-2	TRBJ2-4	NA	CASSGAKAKNIQYF
TRBV6-5	TRBJ1-2	NA	CASSSRGSNYGYTF
TRBV6-5	TRBJ2-3	TRBD2	CASSASGGADTQYF
TRBV29-1	TRBJ2-1	NA	CSVEDLRWGEQFF
TRBV19	TRBJ1-2	NA	CASSIGNNYGYTF
TRBV9	TRBJ1-2	NA	CASSYGTSPMGGYTF
TRBV5-6	NA	TRBD1	CASSPPGQGKETQYF
TRBV12-3/TRBV12-4	TRBJ1-1	NA	CDSGSWGQGRLWDTEAFF
TRBV12-3/TRBV12-4	TRBJ2-7	NA	CASSLWHRSYEQYF
TRBV10-3	TRBJ1-5	TRBD1	CAISDSGTGVQPQHF
TRBV12-3/TRBV12-4	TRBJ1-1	NA	CASSFPGTEAFF
TRBV19	TRBJ2-1	NA	CASSITGLIHEQFF
TRBV6-6	TRBJ2-7	NA	CASSSPTLLSYEQYF
TRBV7-2	TRBJ2-5	NA	CASSSWGQETQYF
TRBV12-3/TRBV12-4	TRBJ2-3	NA	CASSLGGITDTQYF
TRBV27	TRBJ2-1	TRBD2	CASSPGLATYNEQFF
TRBV6-1	TRBJ2-5	TRBD1	CASSATGGRGETQYF
TRBV20-1	TRBJ1-6	NA	CSAATAIRGGSTYNSPLHF
TRBV6-5	TRBJ2-7	TRBD2	CASSGLAGGGKQYF
TRBV20-1	TRBJ2-4	NA	CSASSGPQNIQYF
TRBV6-5	TRBJ2-1	TRBD2	CASSVLPSGSVNEQFF
TRBV12-3/TRBV12-4	TRBJ2-3	NA	CASSLDASTDTQYF
TRBV20-1	TRBJ1-1	TRBD1	CSAEPGTGGPNTEAFF
TRBV29-1	TRBJ1-1	TRBD1	CSAVAGGQKNTEAFF
TRBV6-5	TRBJ1-5	NA	CASSDRGASNQPQHF
TRBV7-2	TRBJ2-1	NA	CASISRARPNEQFF
TRBV7-6	TRBJ2-7	TRBD2	CASSHARVAGLYEQYF
TRBV6-1	TRBJ2-1	TRBD1	CASSVSQGDYNEQFF
TRBV29-1	TRBJ2-1	TRBD2	CSGGGGLVSGQFF
TRBV5-1	TRBJ2-5	NA	CASSSYPQETQYF
TRBV19	TRBJ2-3	NA	CASGTDTQYF
TRBV6-5	TRBJ2-7	TRBD2	CASSYILAGAEEQYF
TRBV6-5	TRBJ2-7	NA	CASSYSGLAVDEQYF
TRBV12-3/TRBV12-4	TRBJ1-6	NA	CASSSSQVGSPLHF
TRBV20-1	TRBJ2-7	NA	CSARDPLGRGDPYEQYF
TRBV5-4	TRBJ1-5	NA	CASSLGGGKQPQHF
TRBV29-1	TRBJ1-4	TRBD1	CSVGRTGNEKLFF
TRBV6-5	TRBJ1-2	NA	CATSDSDLEGYTF
TRBV7-9	TRBJ2-7	TRBD2	CASRPGGGSLEQYF
TRBV11-1	TRBJ2-1	TRBD2	CASSLDRSGGVNEQFF
TRBV20-1	TRBJ2-5	NA	CSARDGQPQETQYF
TRBV19	TRBJ2-3	TRBD1	CASMDRVAADTQYF
TRBV6-5	TRBJ1-1	NA	CASSYFGVTEAFF
TRBV19	TRBJ2-2	NA	CASSTWYQGRTGEMFF
TRBV5-4	TRBJ2-6	NA	CASSSPGLSSGANVLTF
TRBV30	TRBJ2-7	NA	CAWSVGKQYF
TRBV19	TRBJ2-5	TRBD2	CASSMAGGRQETQYF